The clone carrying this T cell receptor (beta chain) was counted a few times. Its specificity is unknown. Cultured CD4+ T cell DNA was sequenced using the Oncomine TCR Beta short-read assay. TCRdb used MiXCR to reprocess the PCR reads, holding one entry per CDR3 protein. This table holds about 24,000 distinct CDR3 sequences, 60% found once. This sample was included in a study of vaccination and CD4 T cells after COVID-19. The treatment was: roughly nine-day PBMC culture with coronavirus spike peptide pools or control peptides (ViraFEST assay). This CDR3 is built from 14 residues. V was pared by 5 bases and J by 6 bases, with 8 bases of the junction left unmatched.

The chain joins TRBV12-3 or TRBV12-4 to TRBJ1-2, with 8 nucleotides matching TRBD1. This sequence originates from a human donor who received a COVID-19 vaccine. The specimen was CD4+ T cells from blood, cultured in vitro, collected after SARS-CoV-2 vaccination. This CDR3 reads CASSKTEQGDGYTF. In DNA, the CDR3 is TGTGCCAGCAGTAAAACGGAACAGGGGGATGGCTACACCTTC.